In its sample, the clone carrying this T cell receptor (beta chain) was seen a few times. The CDR3 covers 14 residues. V lost 8 bases, J lost 0 bases, and 3 bases stayed unmatched. Germline assignment: CDR1 SNHLY and CDR2 FYNNEI. This sample is part of a study of blood T cell repertoires in COVID-19. For the study at large: T cells, B-cell-depleted T cells, or PBMCs provided the cDNA or gDNA that served as material.

Data came from immunoSEQ multiplex PCR; TCRdb stores just in-frame clones and leaves some out. The table includes about 120,000 clones, 70% to 80% detected once. The V and J genes are TRBV2 and TRBJ2-1, with 8 bases identical to TRBD1. The receptor was isolated from a human donor in a cohort sampled during active COVID-19. The source material was peripheral blood. Here the CDR3 reads CASDRGDSYNEQFF. CDR3 in DNA: TGTGCCAGCGACAGGGGAGACTCCTACAATGAGCAGTTCTTC.